Described below is a single TCR beta chain sequence and its context. This clone is assessed as large (0.1 to 1%). Base qualities are not at hand, and no much larger clone is one base apart. The sample belongs to a study of graft-versus-host responses after intestinal transplantation (dated by TCRdb to about 2021). Broadly, across the study: The transplants that recipients got were multivisceral, liver-intestinal, or isolated intestinal. To identify alloreactive clones, pre-transplant mixed lymphocyte reaction products were sequenced and compared with unstimulated pre-transplant donor and recipient T cells. Every recipient was given anti-thymocyte globulin induction, then maintenance tacrolimus and steroids for about three years. The cohort enrolled under 25 intestinal transplant recipients including one retransplant, and a few patients lacking pretransplant specimens were excluded. Samples from a few later patients were sequenced in-house on an Illumina MiSeq with MiXCR processing rather than by the commercial service. Donor T cell macrochimerism was defined as a peak of at least 4% donor T cells among recipient peripheral blood mononuclear cells. Graft-versus-host and host-versus-graft alloreactive T cell clones were tracked in the graft, circulation and bone marrow after intestinal transplantation using bulk TCR-beta CDR3 sequencing.

The CDR3 starts with the cysteine, ends with the phenylalanine, and has 11 residues. Solely the CDR3 DNA is kept, with 33 bases framed from the first base. CDR1 LNHDA and CDR2 SQIVND were looked up in the germline V gene (reference sequence). V is reduced by 7 bases and J by 6 bases, leaving a spacing of 10 bases between them. The time point label for this specimen denotes: cells obtained before transplantation from donor or recipient. In the mixed lymphocyte reactions, approximately 200,000 CFSE-labeled pre-transplant responders were plated with approximately 200,000 irradiated violet-dye-labeled stimulators and cultured for six to seven days. Proliferating CD3+CD4+CFSE-low and CD3+CD8+CFSE-low responder cells were FACS-sorted on a BD Influx sorter after the mixed lymphocyte reaction. The library was made by the immunoSEQ multiplex PCR assay. In most patients, genomic DNA was isolated using the Qiagen DNeasy Blood and Tissue Kit and sent frozen to Adaptive Biotechnologies for TCR sequencing. Adaptive Biotechnologies carried out high-throughput TCR-beta CDR3 sequencing of genomic DNA for most patients. For the original study's pipeline: Adaptive's ImmunoSEQ software was the source of the TCR sequencing data for 18 patients, while three other patients were processed with MiXCR and VDJtools. To correct CD4 versus CD8 sorting errors, any sequence found in both subsets at a frequency ratio below 5:1 was removed. CDR3 nucleotide sequences shared between donor and recipient were removed because their origin could not be assigned. To count as alloreactive, a clone needed at least 2-fold expansion over unstimulated cells and a minimum CFSE-low frequency of 0.002% (template counts) or 0.001% (read counts). Mappable clones were those detected in sequenced pre-transplant spleen, lymph node, or MLR CFSE-low populations of the donor or recipient. The cumulative frequency of alloreactive clones was calculated as a percentage of all sequences, weighted by copy number. The table was pulled from immuneACCESS by TCRdb, which kept in-frame rearrangements only. Such tables lose some clones; where checked, under half of the loss comes from unresolved V genes, and the rest has no known cause. V and J calls and clone size are as listed in that table; D and trimming were resolved from the DNA. This sample is represented by around 6,000 clones; around a fifth of them were singletons. The leading ten clones occupy 5.5% of the sample.

General conclusions and limits of the study: Peak levels of circulating GvH clones were associated with declines in HvG clones early after transplant. In patients with donor T cell macrochimerism, the allografts had high GvH to HvG T cell clonal ratios. Conclusions were limited by the relatively low number and heterogeneity of intestinal transplant patients. GvH clones were detected in recipient bone marrow, and some of these GvH clones were observed earlier in ileal mucosa or blood, consistent with an intestinal mucosal origin.

This sample comprised alloreactive CD4+ T cells from a mixed lymphocyte reaction culture, obtained before transplantation. The cell subset or site label of this sample denotes: CFSE-low proliferating T cells sorted from roughly six-day pre-transplant mixed lymphocyte reaction (GvH or HvG direction). The chain is encoded by TRBV19 joined to TRBJ2-7; TRBD1 might be the D gene, on 6 matching bases. The receptor was derived from a human patient who was an organ donor for intestinal transplantation. The CDR3 protein: CASTSGVEQYF. The nucleotide sequence reads as follows: TGTGCCAGTACCTCAGGGGTCGAGCAGTACTTC.